The 28 T cell receptor beta chains below all came from one sample that was sequenced in a study of shared clonotypes between healthy human individuals. CD45RO-negative, CCR7-positively selected cells formed the naive CD8 fraction, excluding terminally differentiated effector memory CD45RA+ cells. Assay used: immunoSEQ multiplex PCR; TCRdb lists only in-frame clones, some missing. The table records 2 million to 2.5 million clones, approximately 94% of them present only once. The material sequenced was naive CD8+ T cells from PBMCs. All receptors come from a man between 18 and 29 years old in good health. Some clones in this sample may be carry-over from other donors' samples.

J is TRBJ2-1 and V is TRBV15; 8 positions match TRBD2. CDR3 length equals 15 residues. V gave up 8 bases and J gave up 2 bases; unmatched junction bases: 8. CDR1 LNHNV and CDR2 YYDKDF come from the germline V gene (reference sequence). CDR3 coding DNA: TGTGCCACCGGAATGAGCGGGAGCCCCTACAATGAGCAGTTCTTC. Amino acid sequence: CATGMSGSPYNEQFF.

A single count supports this clone. The gene calls are TRBV27 and TRBJ2-7; D assignment may be TRBD1 or TRBD2 (5 bases each). Germline CDR1 reads MNHEY; CDR2 reads SMNVEV (reference sequence). Trimming removed 5 bases from V and 2 bases from J, with 16 bases in between. The CDR3 has 15 amino acids. The CDR3 is CASSLTGTDTYEQYF. The CDR3 bases are TGTGCCAGCAGTCTAACCGGGACGGATACCTACGAGCAGTACTTC.

The chain joins TRBV28 to TRBJ2-7; 13 positions match TRBD2. Germline lookup yields CDR1 MDHEN and CDR2 SYDVKM. Unmatched junction bases numbered 0, after V lost 4 bases and J lost 6 bases. This CDR3 is 13 amino acids long. The CDR3 DNA is TGTGCCAGCAGTTGGACTAGCGGGGGCGAGCAGTACTTC. It specifies CASSWTSGGEQYF.

In the case of this clone: This CDR3 is also generated by other DNA sequences in the sample. V usage is TRBV19 and J usage is TRBJ2-5; tentatively, D is TRBD2 (5 bases). With 2 bases removed from V and 3 bases from J, the gap between germline ends came to 7 bases. Germline loops: CDR1 LNHDA, CDR2 SQIVND (reference sequence). The CDR3 runs 13 residues. CDR3 sequence: CASSIKGEETQYF. Here the CDR3 DNA reads TGTGCCAGTAGTATAAAGGGAGAAGAGACCCAGTACTTC.

The chain is built from TRBV13 and TRBJ1-1; 7 positions match TRBD1. CDR1 PRHDT and CDR2 FYEKMQ come from the germline V gene (reference sequence). Unmatched junction bases numbered 12, after V lost 5 bases and J lost 6 bases. This CDR3 spans 15 amino acids. The CDR3 DNA follows: TGTGCCAGCAGCATAAGATTAACAGGGGTGGCTGAAGCTTTCTTT. The encoded protein is CASSIRLTGVAEAFF.

The chain joins TRBV4-3 to TRBJ1-1, with TRBD1 as a possible D gene (5 bases). The CDR3 has 15 amino acids. Germline lookup yields CDR1 LGHNA and CDR2 YSLEER. The V end was cut by 1 base, the J end by 1 base, with 10 bases between. The CDR3 sequence: CASSQVWGKNTEAFF. DNA of the CDR3: TGCGCCAGCAGCCAAGTTTGGGGCAAGAACACTGAAGCTTTCTTT.

V and J are TRBV27 and TRBJ1-1; D is undetermined. The CDR3 has 15 residues. Germline V gene lookup returns CDR1 MNHEY and CDR2 SMNVEV (reference sequence). V was trimmed by 1 base and J by 1 base, leaving 10 bases between them. The CDR3 reads CASSLFARSNTEAFF. The CDR3, as DNA: TGTGCCAGCAGTTTATTCGCGAGGTCGAACACTGAAGCTTTCTTT.

The gene calls are TRBV25-1 and TRBJ2-3; a weak D match, TRBD2 (6 bases). Germline V gives CDR1 MGHDK, CDR2 SYGVNS. The CDR3 runs 13 residues. V lost 3 bases and J 8 bases, leaving 12 bases between the germline ends. In DNA form, the CDR3 reads TGTGCCAGCAGTGAGTCCCCCGGGGGTACGCAGTATTTT. It codes for CASSESPGGTQYF. The full variable domain, in which reference TRBV25-1 and TRBJ2-3 provide the parts outside the CDR3, is EADIYQTPRYLVIGTGKKITLECSQTMGHDKMYWYQQDPGMELHLIHYSYGVNSTEKGDLSSESTVSRIRTEHFPLTLESARPSHTSQYLCASSESPGGTQYFGPGTRLTVL.

CDR3 nucleotide sequence: TGTGCCAGCAGCTCCGGGGGACTCACTTCCTACGAGCAGTACTTC. This gives the protein CASSSGGLTSYEQYF. V is TRBV7-6 and J is TRBJ2-7; possible D gene TRBD2, 6 bases. Germline CDR1 reads SGHVS; CDR2 reads FNYEAQ. With 4 bases removed from V and 1 base from J, the gap between germline ends came to 14 bases. CDR3 length: 15 amino acids.

The V and J genes are TRBV7-9 and TRBJ2-3, with TRBD2 matching over 8 bases. The CDR3 contains 15 residues. Germline CDR1 is SEHNR and CDR2 is FQNEAQ (reference sequence). V shed 3 bases, J shed 6 bases, and the junction held 8 bases outside the gene matches. The CDR3 DNA follows: TGTGCCAGCAGCTTGTGGCGGGAGGCGAAGGATACGCAGTATTTT. Amino acid sequence: CASSLWREAKDTQYF. Full variable domain (rest looked up from reference TRBV7-9 and TRBJ2-3): DTGVSQNPRHKITKRGQNVTFRCDPISEHNRLYWYRQTLGQGPEFLTYFQNEAQLEKSRLLSDRFSAERPKGSFSTLEIQRTEQGDSAMYLCASSLWREAKDTQYFGPGTRLTVL.

V and J are TRBV27 and TRBJ2-3; D call uncertain. V was shortened by 6 bases and J by 1 base, with 14 bases between the two germline ends. The CDR3 is 15 residues long. Germline V gene sequence: CDR1 MNHEY, CDR2 SMNVEV (reference sequence). The CDR3 spells CASSPEPGGTDTQYF. Written as DNA, the CDR3 is TGTGCCAGCAGCCCGGAGCCTGGAGGCACAGATACGCAGTATTTT.

The chain is built from TRBV4-1 and TRBJ2-7; TRBD2 matches 10 bases. Germline-derived CDR1 and CDR2 are MGHRA and YSYEKL. The CDR3 sequence is 17 residues long. Trimming cost V 0 bases and J 3 bases; bases outside gene matches: 8. DNA of the CDR3: TGCGCCAGCAGCCAAGATCGGATTTCTAGCGGGAGCTACGAGCAGTACTTC. Translating it yields CASSQDRISSGSYEQYF.

The V and J genes are TRBV5-6 and TRBJ1-1; D is unresolved. V dropped 3 bases and J dropped 4 bases, with 13 bases sitting between them. The germline V gene has CDR1 SGHDT and CDR2 YYEEEE. The CDR3 runs 14 residues. The CDR3 nucleotides read TGTGCCAGCAGCTACCCTACCGGCGGCACTGAAGCTTTCTTT. Protein: CASSYPTGGTEAFF. Full variable domain (remainder filled in from reference TRBV5-6 and TRBJ1-1): DAGVTQSPTHLIKTRGQQVTLRCSPKSGHDTVSWYQQALGQGPQFIFQYYEEEERQRGNFPDRFSGHQFPNYSSELNVNALLLGDSALYLCASSYPTGGTEAFFGQGTRLTVV.

The chain has TRBV6-5 and TRBJ2-3; D remains ambiguous. Germline-derived CDR1 and CDR2 are MNHEY and SVGAGI. The ends were cut back, 5 bases at V and 6 bases at J, with 9 bases in the middle. This CDR3 comprises 12 residues. DNA of the CDR3: TGTGCCAGCAGTCCTAGATTGGATACGCAGTATTTT. It encodes CASSPRLDTQYF.

The rearrangement links TRBV9 to TRBJ1-5, with D possibly matching TRBD1 (5 bases). The CDR3 contains 14 residues. Trimming cost V 3 bases and J 6 bases, with 13 bases left between them. CDR1 is SGDLS and CDR2 is YYNGEE in the germline V gene. CDR3 nucleotide sequence: TGTGCCAGCAGCGAGACCCCGGGGGGTCAGCCCCAGCATTTT. This encodes CASSETPGGQPQHF.

The chain is built from TRBV5-1 and TRBJ1-1; 7 bases are a match to TRBD1. The CDR3 consists of 22 residues. CDR1 SGHRS and CDR2 YFSETQ come from the germline V gene. CDR3 in amino acids: CAWRVSNLTGAPSNFMNTEAFF. CDR3 nucleotides: TGCGCGTGGCGAGTCTCCAACTTAACAGGGGCCCCTTCAAACTTTATGAACACTGAAGCTTTCTTT.

Turning to this clone: Other DNA sequences of this sample code for an identical CDR3. This chain links TRBV6-1 with TRBJ2-7; D ambiguous. Trimming took 3 bases from V and 3 from J, leaving 6 bases between them. The CDR3 covers 12 residues. Germline assignment: CDR1 MNHNS and CDR2 SASEGT. CDR3 loop: CASSEPFYEQYF. Here the CDR3 DNA reads TGTGCCAGCAGTGAGCCATTCTACGAGCAGTACTTC.

CDR3 DNA sequence: TGCGCCAGCAGTGTGGGGGGGCGGAAGGACACCGGGGAGCTGTTTTTT. Protein product: CASSVGGRKDTGELFF. This sequence joins TRBV10-1 and TRBJ2-2; D is perhaps TRBD2 (7 bases). CDR3 length equals 16 residues. Germline V CDR1 and CDR2: WNHNN, SYGVQD (reference sequence). V was trimmed by 4 bases and J by 3 bases, leaving 15 bases between them.

This chain connects TRBV6-6 to TRBJ2-5; the D is unclear. The J call may be incorrect, as the DNA end agrees better with TRBJ2-7. The CDR3 totals 14 residues. Germline V gives CDR1 MNHNY, CDR2 SVGAGI (reference sequence). CDR3 residues: CASSYNPVPYEQYF. CDR3 DNA: TGTGCCAGCAGTTACAACCCGGTTCCCTACGAGCAGTACTTC.

CDR3 DNA sequence: TGTGCCAGGCCGTGCCGGGGGGGGCTCTACGAGCAGTACTTC. Translation gives CARPCRGGLYEQYF. The chain links TRBV19 to TRBJ2-7, with TRBD2 matching over 8 bases. In germline, CDR1 is LNHDA, CDR2 SQIVND (reference sequence). This CDR3 is 14 amino acids long. The V and J ends lost 9 bases and 3 bases, in that order; junction bases with no gene match: 10.

The chain is built from TRBV6-5 and TRBJ1-1; D is ambiguous. The CDR3 spans 14 residues. The V end lost 5 bases, the J end lost 3 bases, and 13 bases lay between the germline ends. From germline, CDR1 is MNHEY and CDR2 SVGAGI. CDR3 coding DNA: TGTGCCAGCAGTGGAAATTTGGCCCACACTGAAGCTTTCTTT. It is translated as CASSGNLAHTEAFF.

The chain is built from TRBV9 and TRBJ2-5; D is undetermined. The CDR3 spans 15 residues. Germline V CDR1 and CDR2: SGDLS, YYNGEE. Trimming stripped 3 bases from V and 4 bases from J, with 16 bases between. The CDR3 loop reads CASSAIGVGAETQYF. In DNA form, the CDR3 reads TGTGCCAGCAGCGCAATTGGGGTTGGTGCAGAGACCCAGTACTTC.

The chain combines TRBV5-1 with TRBJ1-1; D is possibly TRBD1 (5 bases). The CDR3 spans 15 residues. CDR1 and CDR2 (germline): SGHRS, YFSETQ. V was cut by 0 bases and J by 1 base, with 10 bases left in between. The CDR3 DNA reads as TGCGCCAGCAGCTTGGTTCAGGGCCCGAACACTGAAGCTTTCTTT. This gives the protein CASSLVQGPNTEAFF. Looking up the rest from reference TRBV5-1 and TRBJ1-1 gives the full variable domain: KAGVTQTPRYLIKTRGQQVTLSCSPISGHRSVSWYQQTPGQGLQFLFEYFSETQRNKGNFPGRFSGRQFSNSRSEMNVSTLELGDSALYLCASSLVQGPNTEAFFGQGTRLTVV.

This chain connects TRBV7-8 to TRBJ2-7, with 8 bases lining up with TRBD1. Germline V gene data show CDR1 as SGHVS and CDR2 as FQNEAQ. Germline trimming cut 2 bases from V and 2 bases from J; bases unmatched to any gene: 5. CDR3 length: 15 amino acids. The CDR3 bases are TGTGCCAGCAGCTTATATGGACAGGGAGCCTACGAGCAGTACTTC. Residues: CASSLYGQGAYEQYF.

The chain is built from TRBV29-1 and TRBJ2-7; 7 bases are a match to TRBD1. The V and J ends lost 7 bases and 4 bases, in that order; junction bases with no gene match: 10. CDR1 SQVTM and CDR2 ANQGSEA come from the germline V gene. The CDR3 contains 13 residues. The CDR3 region is CSATGTDNYEQYF. Written as DNA, the CDR3 is TGCAGCGCCACCGGGACAGATAATTACGAGCAGTACTTC.

This sequence joins TRBV13 and TRBJ2-4; 8 nucleotides agree with TRBD1. This CDR3 has 14 amino acids. With 5 bases clipped from V and 6 bases from J, the junction kept 6 bases outside the gene matches. The V gene's germline CDR1 is PRHDT and CDR2 FYEKMQ (reference sequence). The CDR3 sequence: CASSLRTGRNIQYF. The CDR3 DNA reads TGTGCCAGCAGCCTTCGGACAGGGCGAAACATTCAGTACTTC.

The rearrangement uses TRBV4-1 and TRBJ2-7; D call uncertain. CDR3 length equals 16 residues. In germline, CDR1 is MGHRA, CDR2 YSYEKL. With 1 base removed from V and 0 bases from J, the gap between germline ends came to 13 bases. CDR3 loop: CASSQAPTESSYEQYF. In DNA form, the CDR3 reads TGCGCCAGCAGCCAAGCCCCGACGGAGAGCTCCTACGAGCAGTACTTC.

Note on this clone: This same CDR3 is encoded by further DNA sequences in the sample. The chain recombines TRBV27 with TRBJ2-7; maybe TRBD2 (6 bases). V lost 0 bases and J lost 1, with 10 bases in between. In germline, CDR1 is MNHEY, CDR2 SMNVEV (reference sequence). CDR3 size: 15 residues. The CDR3 sequence is CASSLSGGASYEQYF. The CDR3 DNA is TGTGCCAGCAGTTTATCGGGGGGAGCTTCCTACGAGCAGTACTTC.